This T cell receptor beta chain was obtained from a study of long-term antiretroviral therapy in people with HIV (dated by TCRdb to between 2021 and 2022). At the level of the whole study: Collection of the earliest samples took place about a decade ahead of the 2015 WHO recommendation for immediate ART, at a time when ART was typically delayed until CD4 counts fell. About two fifths of the roughly 30 participants with HIV were female. A total of 150 to 200 cryopreserved PBMC samples came from 25 to 35 adults with confirmed HIV infection and were collected serially over a mean of approximately six years (range 1-12). A retrospective serial study tested whether ART initiation and durable HIV suppression were associated with changes in peripheral blood TRB repertoire composition and diversity. No cross-contamination during QIAcube processing was shown when test extractions of a monoclonal T-cell line were performed alongside fewer than 35 polyclonal samples. Points the paper makes about the study in general: ART initiation was associated with a significant increase in TRB diversity, but diversity stayed significantly below transplant donor controls even after long-term ART. Owing to limited PBMC availability, only the TCR beta chain was sequenced, without alpha chain pairing. The samples were dated from about 2003 to 2017, and the ART regimens that were used may be less effective than current ART regimens. CDR3 length ranges in HIV repertoires were narrower than in controls, and network structure suggested an antigen-experienced repertoire with only a slight naive shift after ART. Expanded TRB clones identified before ART initiation dominated the repertoire at all time points, although this dominance fluctuated and declined in many PLHIV after ART. No data were available on ART adherence, viral resistance or therapy changes, limiting inferences about post-ART repertoire changes. Unsorted PBMC were profiled instead of sorted CD4+ and CD8+ T cells because pre-ART samples had limited cell numbers.

Participants were included only if at least one PBMC sample before ART initiation and at least two post-ART samples were available. Every participant with HIV received treatment in the United States of America. Before DNA extraction, cryopreserved samples of roughly 1-11 million PBMC were thawed and then washed. At the time of the earliest PBMC sample, participants with HIV were aged between roughly 23 and 60 years. Per participant, PBMC samples came from 1-4 timepoints prior to ART initiation and 2-8 timepoints following ART initiation, for a median of 7 samples. Serial HIV viral load, CD4+ T-cell count, ART history and demographic data were obtained for every participant. Genomic DNA was extracted from unsorted PBMC with a Qiagen kit on a QIAcube, with processing performed in batches of 12 samples. Sequencing of the TRB variable region was done with the immunoSEQ hsTCRB v3.0 assay at survey level resolution. The target sequencing depth for TRB was roughly 40,000-55,000 T-cell genomes per sample. TRB libraries were pooled and sequenced on an Illumina MiSeq using a v3 150-cycle kit. In the original analysis: Repertoire analysis ran in R within a reproducible Nextflow workflow covering QC, data transformation and analysis. Custom analyses were implemented in LymphoSeq2, an R package for AIRR-Seq data exploration. After excluding a handful of samples that yielded fewer than 5000 total TRB sequences, around 190 HIV repertoires remained for analysis. Of the roughly 190 retained HIV repertoires, almost 60 were collected before and roughly 130 after ART initiation. Each repertoire was downsampled to 5000 TRB nucleotide sequences, and summary statistics were averaged across 100 downsampling iterations. Only TRB sequences with CDR3 regions of at least seven amino acids were retained for analysis. Diversity was assessed using a clonality score derived from Shannon entropy and using the Gini coefficient. In the repertoire networks, any two of the top 5000 CDR3 amino acid sequences were linked whenever the two sequences differed by an edit distance of one. For TRB CDR3 amino acid sequences, antigen specificity groups and MHC restriction were predicted with GLIPH2. Known CMV, EBV, HIV or tissue antigen associations were flagged by matching CDR3 amino acid sequences against VDJdb and McPAS-TCR. Pre-ART, post-ART and control groups were compared with Wilcoxon signed-rank tests and Holm-Bonferroni correction. In its TCRdb copy, this immuneACCESS table keeps in-frame sequences only and misses some clones. Where compared with another copy, unresolved V genes explain less than half of these, and the others have no known cause. V, J and clone size reflect that table, while D and trimming were determined from the DNA. The sample table records 26,000 or so clones; about 93% of these occur just once. Clones ranked in the top ten supply around a tenth of the sample.

Comments on this clone: Its antigen target is currently unknown. No much larger clone exists at a distance of one base, and base qualities are not known.

The CDR3 sequence holds 16 residues, the cysteine and phenylalanine included. Only the CDR3 DNA stays, 48 bases, in frame from base 1. From the germline V gene, CDR1 is SGDLS and CDR2 is YYNGEE. Clipping removes 5 bases from V and 5 bases from J, with 7 as the unmatched junction base count. Sequenced material: unsorted PBMCs, taken 6.2 years after starting antiretroviral therapy. The rearranged chain carries TRBV9 and TRBJ2-3; the central 14 bases match TRBD2. The clonotype comes from a man aged 35-49 years with HIV. CDR3 loop: CASRPTSGGAVDTQYF. The base sequence is TGTGCCAGCAGGCCGACTAGCGGGGGGGCCGTAGATACGCAGTATTTT.